This T cell receptor beta chain was retrieved from a study of regulatory T cells in long-lasting Graves disease. The junction had 12 bases not matched to a gene; V was cut back by 5 bases and J by 8 bases. The CDR3 sequence is 16 residues long. Time point defined: newly diagnosed GD, antithyroid drugs for less than 3 months. RNA isolated from PBMCs was used to make the TCR library. This clonotype was recorded at least ten times. Construction of TCR beta libraries relied on iRepertoire HTBI primers and on Arm-PCR targeting CDR3 regions. TCRdb recomputed calls from the multiplex PCR reads with MiXCR, one row per CDR3 protein. The sample shows almost 450,000 distinct CDR3 sequences, about a sixth of them seen only once. This same sample was also taken into another study, of T cells in Graves' hyperthyroidism and ophthalmopathy.

This chain uses TRBV12-3 or TRBV12-4 with TRBJ2-2, with 9 nucleotides matching TRBD2. This TCR was sampled from a woman aged 30 to 39 with Graves disease. This specimen was peripheral blood mononuclear cells (PBMCs), taken at new diagnosis, from a patient treated with antithyroid drugs. The CDR3 DNA follows: TGTGCCAGCAGTCCGTTCAGCGGGAGGCCCCCAGGGGAGCTGTTTTTT. This translates into CASSPFSGRPPGELFF.